The sequence of this TCR beta chain was determined in a study of regulatory T cells in long-lasting Graves disease. Study-wide results and caveats: Persistent disease preferred TRBV28, TRBJ1-2 and TRBJ2-5; new disease, TRBV20-1 and TRBJ2-1. Only a small sample size was used, which may have cut accuracy.

CDR1 is SQVTM and CDR2 is ANQGSEA in the germline V gene. Trimming stripped 3 bases from V and 2 bases from J, with 13 bases between. The length of the CDR3 is 14 residues. CDR3 regions were amplified by Arm-PCR using iRepertoire HTBI primers to build TCR beta libraries. Per the original data handling: Across all samples, about 62 TRBV segments and around 13 TRBJ segments were identified. In TCRdb, the multiplex PCR reads were re-called with MiXCR into one record per CDR3 protein. None of the V and J calls come from the authors' own analysis; TCRdb made them. The table includes fewer than 450,000 distinct CDR3 sequences, less than 25% detected once. This clonotype appeared many times. Antigen specificity is unknown. The time point denotes: persistent/refractory GD, antithyroid drugs over 5 years with positive TRAb. The TCR library used RNA extracted from PBMCs.

Sequencing was performed on peripheral blood mononuclear cells (PBMCs), taken when the disease was refractory, from a patient treated with antithyroid drugs. The rearrangement joins TRBV29-1 to TRBJ1-2; perhaps TRBD1 as D (6 bases). The TCR comes from a female donor with Graves disease. CDR3 amino acids: CSVDRGALNYGYTF. The CDR3 bases are TGCAGCGTTGATCGGGGGGCCTTAAACTATGGCTACACCTTC.